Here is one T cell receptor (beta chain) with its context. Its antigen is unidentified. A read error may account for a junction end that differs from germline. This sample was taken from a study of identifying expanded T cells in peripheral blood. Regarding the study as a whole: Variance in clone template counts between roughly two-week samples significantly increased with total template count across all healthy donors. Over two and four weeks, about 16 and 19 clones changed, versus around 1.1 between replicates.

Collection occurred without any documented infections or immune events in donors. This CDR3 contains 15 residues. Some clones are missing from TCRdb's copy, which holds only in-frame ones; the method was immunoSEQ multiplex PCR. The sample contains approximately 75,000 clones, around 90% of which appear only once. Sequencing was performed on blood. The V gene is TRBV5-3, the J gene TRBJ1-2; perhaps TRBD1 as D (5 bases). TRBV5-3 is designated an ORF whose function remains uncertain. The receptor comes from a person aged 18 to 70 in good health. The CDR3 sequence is CASSLGDRGGPGYTF. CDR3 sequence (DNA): TGTGCCAGCAGCTTGGGCGACAGAGGAGGGCCCGGCTACACCTTC.